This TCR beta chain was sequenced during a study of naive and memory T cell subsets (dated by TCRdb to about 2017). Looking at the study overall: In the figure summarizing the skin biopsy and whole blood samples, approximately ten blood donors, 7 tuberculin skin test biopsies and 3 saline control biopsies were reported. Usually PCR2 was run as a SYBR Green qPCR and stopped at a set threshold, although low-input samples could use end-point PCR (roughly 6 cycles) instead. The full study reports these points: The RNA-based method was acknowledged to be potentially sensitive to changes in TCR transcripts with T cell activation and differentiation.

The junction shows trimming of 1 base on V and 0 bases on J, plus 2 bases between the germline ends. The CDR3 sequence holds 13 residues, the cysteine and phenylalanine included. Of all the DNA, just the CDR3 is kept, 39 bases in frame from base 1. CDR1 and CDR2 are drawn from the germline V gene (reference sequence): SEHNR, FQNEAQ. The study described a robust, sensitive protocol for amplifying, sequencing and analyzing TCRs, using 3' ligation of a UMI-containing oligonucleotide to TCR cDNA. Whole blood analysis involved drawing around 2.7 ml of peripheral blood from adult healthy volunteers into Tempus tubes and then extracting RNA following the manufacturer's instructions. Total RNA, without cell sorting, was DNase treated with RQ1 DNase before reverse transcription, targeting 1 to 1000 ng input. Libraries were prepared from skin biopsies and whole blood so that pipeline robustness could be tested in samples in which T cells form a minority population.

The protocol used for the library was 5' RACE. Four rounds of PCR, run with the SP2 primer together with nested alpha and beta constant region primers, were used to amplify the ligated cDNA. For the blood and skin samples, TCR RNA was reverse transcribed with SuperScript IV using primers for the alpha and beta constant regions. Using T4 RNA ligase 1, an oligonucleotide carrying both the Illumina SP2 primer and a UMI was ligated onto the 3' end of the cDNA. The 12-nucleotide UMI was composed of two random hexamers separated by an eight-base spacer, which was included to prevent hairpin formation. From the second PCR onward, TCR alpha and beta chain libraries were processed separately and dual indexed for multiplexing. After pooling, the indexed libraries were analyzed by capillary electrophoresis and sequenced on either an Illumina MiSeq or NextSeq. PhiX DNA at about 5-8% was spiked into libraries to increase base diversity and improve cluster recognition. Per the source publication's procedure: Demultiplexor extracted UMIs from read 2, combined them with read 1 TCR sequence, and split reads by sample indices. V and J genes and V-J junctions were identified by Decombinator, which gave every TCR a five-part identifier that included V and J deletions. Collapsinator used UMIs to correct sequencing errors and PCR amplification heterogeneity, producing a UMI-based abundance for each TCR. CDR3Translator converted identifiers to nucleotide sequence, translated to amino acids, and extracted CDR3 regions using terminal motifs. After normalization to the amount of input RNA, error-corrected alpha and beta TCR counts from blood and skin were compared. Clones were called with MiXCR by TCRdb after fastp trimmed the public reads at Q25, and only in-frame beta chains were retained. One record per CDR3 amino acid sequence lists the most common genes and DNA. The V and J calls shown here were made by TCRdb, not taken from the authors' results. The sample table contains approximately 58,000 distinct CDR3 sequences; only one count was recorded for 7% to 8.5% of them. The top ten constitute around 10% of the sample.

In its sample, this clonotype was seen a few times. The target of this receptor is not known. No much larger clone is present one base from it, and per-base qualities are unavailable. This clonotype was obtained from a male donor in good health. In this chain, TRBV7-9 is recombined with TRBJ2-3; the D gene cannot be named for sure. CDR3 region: CASSLVSTDTQYF. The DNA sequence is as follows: TGTGCCAGCAGCTTAGTTAGCACAGATACGCAGTATTTT.